Listed below are T cell receptor beta chains from one sample, sequenced in a study of cytomegalovirus exposure and HLA in healthy donors. This table comes from immunoSEQ multiplex PCR, and its TCRdb copy is limited to in-frame clones, with some not included. The data show some 98,000 clones, with about four fifths seen just once and 3% to 4.5% held by the top ten. Sequenced material: PBMCs. The source of these receptors is a female donor in good health and CMV-seropositive. CDR3s include the opening cysteine and the closing phenylalanine or tryptophan. The D gene is left open where the match is weak. Only some rows state a clone size, as once, few, many or a class for expanded clones.

j_gene: TRBJ2-3; len: 16; v_gene: TRBV28; abundance: NA; d_gene: NA; CDR3nt: TGTGCCAGCAGTTTAATTGGACAGACAGGCACAGATACGCAGTATTTT; CDR3aa: CASSLIGQTGTDTQYF
j_gene: TRBJ1-1; len: 13; v_gene: TRBV7-6; abundance: few; d_gene: NA; CDR3nt: TGTGCCAGCAGCACAGGACGTAACACTGAAGCTTTCTTT; CDR3aa: CASSTGRNTEAFF
j_gene: TRBJ1-2; len: 14; v_gene: TRBV18; abundance: NA; d_gene: NA; CDR3nt: TGTGCCAGCTCACCACCCGGCGGTAACTATGGCTACACCTTC; CDR3aa: CASSPPGGNYGYTF
j_gene: TRBJ1-1; len: 17; v_gene: TRBV2; abundance: NA; d_gene: NA; CDR3nt: TGTGCCAGCAGTGACCATCGGGGGGGAGGAGGGGATGCTGAAGCTTTCTTT; CDR3aa: CASSDHRGGGGDAEAFF
j_gene: TRBJ1-2; len: 15; v_gene: TRBV6-4; abundance: NA; d_gene: NA; CDR3nt: TGTGCCAGCCGTAAAGAAGGAGGGCCTAACTATGGCTACACCTTC; CDR3aa: CASRKEGGPNYGYTF
j_gene: TRBJ2-1; len: 15; v_gene: TRBV7-3; abundance: NA; d_gene: NA; CDR3nt: TGTGCCAGCAGTGCCATAGCGAGCTCCTACAATGAGCAGTTCTTC; CDR3aa: CASSAIASSYNEQFF
j_gene: TRBJ1-1; len: 14; v_gene: TRBV4-2; abundance: NA; d_gene: NA; CDR3nt: TGTGCCAGCAGCCAGCTGACAGGGAACACTGAAGCTTTCTTT; CDR3aa: CASSQLTGNTEAFF
j_gene: TRBJ1-1; len: 17; v_gene: TRBV18; abundance: NA; d_gene: TRBD1; CDR3nt: TGTGCCAGCTCACCACCGACAGGGCCGTACATGAACACTGAAGCTTTCTTT; CDR3aa: CASSPPTGPYMNTEAFF
j_gene: TRBJ2-2; len: 14; v_gene: TRBV30; abundance: few; d_gene: NA; CDR3nt: TGTGCCTGGAAGGTAGGGGTGAACACCGGGGAGCTGTTTTTT; CDR3aa: CAWKVGVNTGELFF
j_gene: TRBJ2-7; len: 16; v_gene: TRBV28; abundance: NA; d_gene: TRBD2; CDR3nt: TGTGCCAGCAGTTTATTGCGGCTAGCGGGAGACTACGAGCAGTACTTC; CDR3aa: CASSLLRLAGDYEQYF
j_gene: TRBJ2-7; len: 15; v_gene: TRBV19; abundance: NA; d_gene: NA; CDR3nt: TGTGCCAGTAGTATCGTGTGGGGGGACCAGTACGAGCAGTACTTC; CDR3aa: CASSIVWGDQYEQYF
j_gene: TRBJ2-1; len: 14; v_gene: TRBV6-5; abundance: NA; d_gene: NA; CDR3nt: TGTGCCAGCAGTTACTCGAGAGGGGGCAATGAGCAGTTCTTC; CDR3aa: CASSYSRGGNEQFF
j_gene: TRBJ2-1; len: 17; v_gene: TRBV19; abundance: NA; d_gene: TRBD1; CDR3nt: TGTGCCAGTAGTACCCATCCGCCGTTTGGGACAGCCTATGAGCAGTTCTTC; CDR3aa: CASSTHPPFGTAYEQFF
j_gene: TRBJ1-4; len: 14; v_gene: TRBV19; abundance: few; d_gene: NA; CDR3nt: TGTGCCAGTAGTATAGACGTGTTTAATGAAAAACTGTTTTTT; CDR3aa: CASSIDVFNEKLFF
j_gene: TRBJ1-2; len: 13; v_gene: TRBV5-4; abundance: NA; d_gene: TRBD1; CDR3nt: TGTGCCAGCAGCCCCCGGGACAGCTATGGCTACACCTTC; CDR3aa: CASSPRDSYGYTF
j_gene: TRBJ2-2; len: 19; v_gene: TRBV9; abundance: NA; d_gene: NA; CDR3nt: TGTGCCAGCAGCGCGCCTCTTCGCCTGACAAGTACGAACACCGGGGAGCTGTTTTTT; CDR3aa: CASSAPLRLTSTNTGELFF
j_gene: TRBJ2-7; len: 17; v_gene: TRBV4-1; abundance: NA; d_gene: TRBD1; CDR3nt: TGCGCCAGCAGCCATCCCCGGACAGGTTTGAGCTCCTACGAGCAGTACTTC; CDR3aa: CASSHPRTGLSSYEQYF
j_gene: TRBJ2-7; len: 15; v_gene: TRBV28; abundance: NA; d_gene: TRBD1; CDR3nt: TGTGCCAGCAGCCAACAAGAGGACAGGAACTACGAGCAGTACTTC; CDR3aa: CASSQQEDRNYEQYF
j_gene: TRBJ2-7; len: 16; v_gene: TRBV4-1; abundance: NA; d_gene: NA; CDR3nt: TGCGCCAGCAGCCAAGTTCGGCTAGCCCTGCACTACGAGCAGTACTTC; CDR3aa: CASSQVRLALHYEQYF
j_gene: TRBJ2-2; len: 12; v_gene: TRBV7-7; abundance: NA; d_gene: NA; CDR3nt: TGTGCCAGCAGCACTGGTACCGGGGAGCTGTTTTTT; CDR3aa: CASSTGTGELFF
j_gene: TRBJ2-2; len: 11; v_gene: TRBV7-9; abundance: NA; d_gene: NA; CDR3nt: TGTGCCAGAAAGATCGGCGGGGAGCTGTTTTTT; CDR3aa: CARKIGGELFF
j_gene: TRBJ2-5; len: 14; v_gene: TRBV9; abundance: few; d_gene: TRBD1; CDR3nt: TGTGCCAGCAGCGCGGGACAGAGCCAAGAGACCCAGTACTTC; CDR3aa: CASSAGQSQETQYF
j_gene: TRBJ2-3; len: 15; v_gene: TRBV5-1; abundance: NA; d_gene: TRBD2; CDR3nt: TGCGCCAGCACCCTGGGACTAGCGGGAGTGGATACGCAGTATTTT; CDR3aa: CASTLGLAGVDTQYF
j_gene: TRBJ2-7; len: 17; v_gene: TRBV29-1; abundance: NA; d_gene: TRBD1; CDR3nt: TGCAGCGTTGAAGATCAAAGGGACAGCTCCCTCTCCTACGAGCAGTACTTC; CDR3aa: CSVEDQRDSSLSYEQYF
j_gene: TRBJ1-3; len: 15; v_gene: TRBV9; abundance: NA; d_gene: NA; CDR3nt: TGTCCCAGCAGCGTAGCGGACATTTCTGGAAACACCATATATTTT; CDR3aa: CPSSVADISGNTIYF
j_gene: TRBJ1-2; len: 12; v_gene: TRBV4-1; abundance: NA; d_gene: NA; CDR3nt: TGCGCCAGCAGCCAGGGGGCCGGTGGCTACACCTTC; CDR3aa: CASSQGAGGYTF
j_gene: TRBJ2-7; len: 16; v_gene: TRBV12-5; abundance: NA; d_gene: TRBD1; CDR3nt: TGTGCTAGTGGTTTGGTACTGGGACAGGGGCAATACGAGCAGTACTTC; CDR3aa: CASGLVLGQGQYEQYF
j_gene: TRBJ2-1; len: 18; v_gene: TRBV4-1; abundance: once; d_gene: NA; CDR3nt: TGCGCCAGCAGCCAAGATCCGACAGACCTAAGCTCCTACAATGAGCAGTTCTTC; CDR3aa: CASSQDPTDLSSYNEQFF
j_gene: TRBJ2-4; len: 13; v_gene: TRBV28; abundance: NA; d_gene: NA; CDR3nt: TGTGCCAGCAGTCCGGGACTCCGAAACATTCAGTACTTC; CDR3aa: CASSPGLRNIQYF
j_gene: TRBJ2-7; len: 14; v_gene: TRBV6-6; abundance: NA; d_gene: TRBD1; CDR3nt: TGTGCCAGCAGCCCGGGACAGGCCTTTTACGAGCAGTACTTC; CDR3aa: CASSPGQAFYEQYF
j_gene: TRBJ1-2; len: 14; v_gene: TRBV28; abundance: NA; d_gene: TRBD1; CDR3nt: TGTGCCAGCAGTTCCGGACAGGGCTTAAATGGCTACACCTTC; CDR3aa: CASSSGQGLNGYTF
j_gene: TRBJ1-1; len: 13; v_gene: TRBV19; abundance: once; d_gene: NA; CDR3nt: TGTGCCAGTAAAAGGGGGACCAACACTGAAGCTTTCTTT; CDR3aa: CASKRGTNTEAFF
j_gene: TRBJ2-3; len: 14; v_gene: TRBV4-2; abundance: NA; d_gene: NA; CDR3nt: TGTGCCAGCAGTCGCACTATTTATGGGGATACGCAGTATTTT; CDR3aa: CASSRTIYGDTQYF
j_gene: TRBJ1-1; len: 16; v_gene: TRBV5-1; abundance: NA; d_gene: NA; CDR3nt: TGCGCCAGCAGCTTACATCGGGACAAGACGACGGGCGAAGCTTTCTTT; CDR3aa: CASSLHRDKTTGEAFF
j_gene: TRBJ1-5; len: 14; v_gene: TRBV2; abundance: few; d_gene: TRBD1; CDR3nt: TGTGCCAGCAGTGCGACAGGGAAGGGTCAGCCCCAGCATTTT; CDR3aa: CASSATGKGQPQHF
j_gene: TRBJ1-1; len: 15; v_gene: TRBV7-9; abundance: NA; d_gene: TRBD1; CDR3nt: TGTGCCAGCAGCGCAACCGGGACAGGGGGCGGTGAAGCTTTCTTT; CDR3aa: CASSATGTGGGEAFF
j_gene: TRBJ1-5; len: 14; v_gene: TRBV6-5; abundance: NA; d_gene: TRBD1; CDR3nt: TGTGCCAGCAGGACAGGGGGCGCGGACCAGCCCCAGCATTTT; CDR3aa: CASRTGGADQPQHF
j_gene: TRBJ2-1; len: 15; v_gene: TRBV18; abundance: NA; d_gene: TRBD2; CDR3nt: TGTGCCAGCTCACCTGGTGGCGGGGGTGGTTATGAGCAGTTCTTC; CDR3aa: CASSPGGGGGYEQFF
j_gene: TRBJ1-2; len: 14; v_gene: TRBV6-5; abundance: NA; d_gene: TRBD1; CDR3nt: TGTGCCAGCAGCCCCGGGACAGGGCCCCACGGCTACACCTTC; CDR3aa: CASSPGTGPHGYTF
j_gene: TRBJ1-1; len: 11; v_gene: TRBV15; abundance: NA; d_gene: NA; CDR3nt: TGTGCCACCGCCGGGAAGAGTGAAGCTTTCTTT; CDR3aa: CATAGKSEAFF
j_gene: TRBJ2-3; len: 14; v_gene: TRBV5-1; abundance: NA; d_gene: NA; CDR3nt: TGCGCCAGCAGTTTGCGGGTTGGGACAGATACGCAGTATTTT; CDR3aa: CASSLRVGTDTQYF
j_gene: TRBJ1-3; len: 13; v_gene: TRBV10-3; abundance: NA; d_gene: NA; CDR3nt: TGTGCCACGACGACAGCTTATGGCAACACCATATATTTT; CDR3aa: CATTTAYGNTIYF
j_gene: TRBJ2-5; len: 14; v_gene: TRBV5-6; abundance: NA; d_gene: TRBD2; CDR3nt: TGTGCCAGCAGCTTTCCGGGAGCGGGGGAGACCCAGTACTTC; CDR3aa: CASSFPGAGETQYF
j_gene: TRBJ2-7; len: 14; v_gene: TRBV11-2; abundance: NA; d_gene: NA; CDR3nt: TGTGCCAGCAGCTCAGGGGCGGGTTCCTACGAGCAGTACTTC; CDR3aa: CASSSGAGSYEQYF
j_gene: TRBJ2-2; len: 16; v_gene: TRBV5-6; abundance: NA; d_gene: NA; CDR3nt: TGTGCCAGCAGCCCGTTACAGAGTTGGTCGCACGGGGAGCTGTTTTTT; CDR3aa: CASSPLQSWSHGELFF
j_gene: TRBJ1-1; len: 12; v_gene: TRBV7-9; abundance: NA; d_gene: NA; CDR3nt: TGTTCCAGCAGCTTAGGGCAACGTGAAGCTTTCTTT; CDR3aa: CSSSLGQREAFF
j_gene: TRBJ1-1; len: 13; v_gene: TRBV5-1; abundance: NA; d_gene: NA; CDR3nt: TGCGCCAGCAGCTTAACAGTGGGTACCGAAGCTTTCTTT; CDR3aa: CASSLTVGTEAFF
j_gene: TRBJ1-1; len: 15; v_gene: TRBV5-1; abundance: NA; d_gene: NA; CDR3nt: TGCGCCAGCAGCATAACAGCAGGGGTGGGGACTGAAGCTTTCTTT; CDR3aa: CASSITAGVGTEAFF
j_gene: TRBJ1-6; len: 14; v_gene: TRBV5-4; abundance: NA; d_gene: NA; CDR3nt: TGTGCCAGCAGCTCCACGGGGGTATCCTCACCCCTCCACTTT; CDR3aa: CASSSTGVSSPLHF
j_gene: TRBJ1-5; len: 15; v_gene: TRBV10-1; abundance: few; d_gene: NA; CDR3nt: TGCGCCAGCAGTGACTCCAGCGGGAGCAATCAGCCCCAGCATTTT; CDR3aa: CASSDSSGSNQPQHF
j_gene: TRBJ2-7; len: 15; v_gene: TRBV6-1; abundance: NA; d_gene: NA; CDR3nt: TGTGCCAGCAGTGAAGCGATCGGCAGGGTATACGAGCAGTACTTC; CDR3aa: CASSEAIGRVYEQYF
j_gene: TRBJ1-1; len: 13; v_gene: TRBV19; abundance: NA; d_gene: NA; CDR3nt: TGTGCCAGTAGTACCGTGGGGGGGACTGAAGCTTTCTTT; CDR3aa: CASSTVGGTEAFF
j_gene: TRBJ2-2; len: 14; v_gene: TRBV7-9; abundance: NA; d_gene: TRBD2; CDR3nt: TGTGCCATTACCGGGACTAGCGTCTCCGGGGAGCTGTTTTTT; CDR3aa: CAITGTSVSGELFF
j_gene: TRBJ1-1; len: 15; v_gene: TRBV10-1; abundance: NA; d_gene: TRBD1; CDR3nt: TGCGCCAGCCGATTGGACAGGGAGGAGAACACTGAAGCTTTCTTT; CDR3aa: CASRLDREENTEAFF
j_gene: TRBJ2-2; len: 14; v_gene: TRBV7-3; abundance: once; d_gene: NA; CDR3nt: TGTGCCACTCAAGCCAGGGCGAACACCGGGGAGCTGTTTTTT; CDR3aa: CATQARANTGELFF
j_gene: TRBJ1-1; len: 13; v_gene: TRBV6-1; abundance: NA; d_gene: NA; CDR3nt: TGTGCCAGCAGGAGGGGGACAACCACTGAAGCTTTCTTT; CDR3aa: CASRRGTTTEAFF
j_gene: TRBJ1-1; len: 12; v_gene: TRBV7-9; abundance: NA; d_gene: NA; CDR3nt: TGTTCCAGCAGCTTAGAGGGGACTTTAACTTTCTTT; CDR3aa: CSSSLEGTLTFF
j_gene: TRBJ1-4; len: 13; v_gene: TRBV10-3; abundance: NA; d_gene: TRBD1; CDR3nt: TGTGCCACGAGCTCAGGGGGAGGTGAAAAACTGTTTTTT; CDR3aa: CATSSGGGEKLFF
j_gene: TRBJ1-5; len: 14; v_gene: TRBV29-1; abundance: NA; d_gene: TRBD1; CDR3nt: TGCAGCGTCCAACAGGGGTATGGCAATCAGCCCCAGCATTTT; CDR3aa: CSVQQGYGNQPQHF
j_gene: TRBJ2-1; len: 17; v_gene: TRBV2; abundance: NA; d_gene: NA; CDR3nt: TGTGCCAGCAGCGGAAAAGGGAGGTTTAGCACCTACAATGAGCAGTTCTTC; CDR3aa: CASSGKGRFSTYNEQFF